Listed below are T cell receptor beta chains from one sample, sequenced in a study of PD-L1 blockade in urothelial cancer. This table comes from immunoSEQ multiplex PCR, and its TCRdb copy is limited to in-frame clones, with some not included. The sample includes 85,000 to 100,000 clones, around nine tenths seen only once; the top ten take roughly 2%. This material consisted of PBMCs, taken around atezolizumab (anti-PD-L1) treatment. These TCRs come from a man aged 60 to 75 with urothelial cancer. Both conserved end residues are part of each CDR3. The D gene is left open where the match is weak. The size entry is marked missing in some rows and otherwise reads once, few, many or a size class.

CDR3 DNA: TGTGCCAGCAGCCCCCTGGGGGACTTCGGCTACACCTTC
CDR3 protein: CASSPLGDFGYTF
D gene: .
V gene: TRBV9
clone size: .
J gene: TRBJ1-2

CDR3 DNA: TGTGCCAGCAACGACTGGGGGGGGGAGACCCAGTACTTC
CDR3 protein: CASNDWGGETQYF
D gene: TRBD2
V gene: TRBV6-1
clone size: .
J gene: TRBJ2-5

CDR3 DNA: TGTGCCAGCAGCCGCCTAGCGGGACCCTACAATGAGCAGTTCTTC
CDR3 protein: CASSRLAGPYNEQFF
D gene: TRBD2
V gene: TRBV7-9
clone size: .
J gene: TRBJ2-1

CDR3 DNA: TGTGCCAGCAGTTTCTACGGACAGGGACCATATTTT
CDR3 protein: CASSFYGQGPYF
D gene: TRBD1
V gene: TRBV11-3
clone size: .
J gene: TRBJ2-3

CDR3 DNA: TGTGCCACAGGGACCCAGCGGGGCGTCCCCGACGAGCAGTACTTC
CDR3 protein: CATGTQRGVPDEQYF
D gene: TRBD2
V gene: TRBV10-3
clone size: once
J gene: TRBJ2-7

CDR3 DNA: TGTGCCAGCAGCGTGTGGGAGGGTCCTGAAGCTTTCTTT
CDR3 protein: CASSVWEGPEAFF
D gene: .
V gene: TRBV9
clone size: .
J gene: TRBJ1-1

CDR3 DNA: TGTGCCAGCAGTTACGGGCAGGTGGGCACTGAAGCTTTCTTT
CDR3 protein: CASSYGQVGTEAFF
D gene: .
V gene: TRBV6-6
clone size: few
J gene: TRBJ1-1

CDR3 DNA: TGTGCCAGCCTGAGGACAGGGACAAGCAATCAGCCCCAGCATTTT
CDR3 protein: CASLRTGTSNQPQHF
D gene: TRBD1
V gene: TRBV2
clone size: .
J gene: TRBJ1-5

CDR3 DNA: TGTGCCAGCAGCTCAGGGGGCGCGGGCTATGGCTACACCTTC
CDR3 protein: CASSSGGAGYGYTF
D gene: TRBD1
V gene: TRBV6-1
clone size: .
J gene: TRBJ1-2

CDR3 DNA: TGTGCCAGCAGCCAAGCAGGGAGGAACGAGCAGTACTTC
CDR3 protein: CASSQAGRNEQYF
D gene: .
V gene: TRBV4-2
clone size: once
J gene: TRBJ2-7

CDR3 DNA: TGTGCCAGTAGTGTCCGGGGGGGCGGCTCCTACAATGAGCAGTTCTTC
CDR3 protein: CASSVRGGGSYNEQFF
D gene: TRBD2
V gene: TRBV19
clone size: .
J gene: TRBJ2-1

CDR3 DNA: TGTGCCAGCGCCCGGGCCGGGGATCCCACCTACGAGCAGTACTTC
CDR3 protein: CASARAGDPTYEQYF
D gene: .
V gene: TRBV7-2
clone size: .
J gene: TRBJ2-7

CDR3 DNA: TGTGCCAGCAGCGCCCCCCCGGCGGGAGGGCCGGCCGGGGAGCTGTTTTTT
CDR3 protein: CASSAPPAGGPAGELFF
D gene: TRBD2
V gene: TRBV9
clone size: .
J gene: TRBJ2-2

CDR3 DNA: TGCGCCAGCAGCCCGGCGCGTAGCGGGAGGGAAGAGACCCAGTACTTC
CDR3 protein: CASSPARSGREETQYF
D gene: TRBD2
V gene: TRBV5-1
clone size: .
J gene: TRBJ2-5

CDR3 DNA: TGTGCCAGTAGGAGCGAGATGGTCACAGATACGCAGTATTTT
CDR3 protein: CASRSEMVTDTQYF
D gene: .
V gene: TRBV19
clone size: .
J gene: TRBJ2-3

CDR3 DNA: TGTGCCAGCAGCCGCACCGACAGGGGGCTATACGAGCAGTACTTC
CDR3 protein: CASSRTDRGLYEQYF
D gene: TRBD1
V gene: TRBV7-6
clone size: .
J gene: TRBJ2-7

CDR3 DNA: TGTGCCAGCTCACCACCGCTAAGACCCCTCCACTTT
CDR3 protein: CASSPPLRPLHF
D gene: .
V gene: TRBV18
clone size: .
J gene: TRBJ1-6

CDR3 DNA: TGTGCCACCAGCGTCGGACAGGGTCACAATGAGCAGTTCTTC
CDR3 protein: CATSVGQGHNEQFF
D gene: TRBD1
V gene: TRBV15
clone size: .
J gene: TRBJ2-1

CDR3 DNA: TGTGCCACCAGCCGAATGCTACAGCGGGGGGGCCGAGAGACCCAGTACTTC
CDR3 protein: CATSRMLQRGGRETQYF
D gene: TRBD2
V gene: TRBV15
clone size: once
J gene: TRBJ2-5

CDR3 DNA: TGTGCCAGCAGTGAGGCTAGTCAGAACACCGGGGAGCTGTTTTTT
CDR3 protein: CASSEASQNTGELFF
D gene: .
V gene: TRBV2
clone size: .
J gene: TRBJ2-2

CDR3 DNA: TGTGCCAGCAGCTTAGATGGAGGGGCAGGCCTTTCCTACGAGCAGTACTTC
CDR3 protein: CASSLDGGAGLSYEQYF
D gene: .
V gene: TRBV11-1
clone size: .
J gene: TRBJ2-7

CDR3 DNA: TGTGCCAGCAGTGATTTAATCGGGGAAAAACTGTTTTTT
CDR3 protein: CASSDLIGEKLFF
D gene: .
V gene: TRBV25-1
clone size: .
J gene: TRBJ1-4

CDR3 DNA: TGTGCCAGTACCCCCAGCCCTGCAGGGAACACTGAAGCTTTCTTT
CDR3 protein: CASTPSPAGNTEAFF
D gene: .
V gene: TRBV19
clone size: .
J gene: TRBJ1-1

CDR3 DNA: TGCGCCAGCAGCTTGTTCCGGGCGGGAGAGACCCAGTACTTC
CDR3 protein: CASSLFRAGETQYF
D gene: .
V gene: TRBV5-1
clone size: .
J gene: TRBJ2-5

CDR3 DNA: TGTGCCAGCAGTTACGACACGGGACTAGGCAATGAGCAGTTCTTC
CDR3 protein: CASSYDTGLGNEQFF
D gene: TRBD2
V gene: TRBV6-6
clone size: .
J gene: TRBJ2-1

CDR3 DNA: TGTGCCAGCAGCCAAGGACAGTACCAAGAGACCCAGTACTTC
CDR3 protein: CASSQGQYQETQYF
D gene: .
V gene: TRBV5-4
clone size: .
J gene: TRBJ2-5

CDR3 DNA: TGTGCCAGCAGTTTATACCCCCCCACAGGGAGAGAAGAGACCCAGTACTTC
CDR3 protein: CASSLYPPTGREETQYF
D gene: .
V gene: TRBV28
clone size: once
J gene: TRBJ2-5

CDR3 DNA: TGCGCCAGCAGCCGAGACAGGGGGTTTAGTTCCTACAATGAGCAGTTCTTC
CDR3 protein: CASSRDRGFSSYNEQFF
D gene: TRBD1
V gene: TRBV5-1
clone size: .
J gene: TRBJ2-1